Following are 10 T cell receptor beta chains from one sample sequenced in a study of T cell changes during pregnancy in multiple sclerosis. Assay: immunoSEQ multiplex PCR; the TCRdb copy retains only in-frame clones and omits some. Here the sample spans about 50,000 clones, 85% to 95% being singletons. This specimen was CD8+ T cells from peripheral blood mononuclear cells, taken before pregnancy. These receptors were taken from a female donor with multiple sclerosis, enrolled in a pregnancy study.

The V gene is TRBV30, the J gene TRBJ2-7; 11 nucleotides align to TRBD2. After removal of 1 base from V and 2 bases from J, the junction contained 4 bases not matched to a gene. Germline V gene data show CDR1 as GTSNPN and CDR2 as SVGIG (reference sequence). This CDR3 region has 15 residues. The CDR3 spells CAWSEGLAGPYEQYF. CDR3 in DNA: TGTGCCTGGAGTGAAGGACTAGCGGGCCCCTACGAGCAGTACTTC.

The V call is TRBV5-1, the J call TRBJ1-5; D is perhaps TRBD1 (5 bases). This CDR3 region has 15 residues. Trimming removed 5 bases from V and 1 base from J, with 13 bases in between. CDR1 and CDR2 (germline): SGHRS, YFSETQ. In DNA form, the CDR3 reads TGCGCCAGCAGGCCAGGGTTCGGCAGCAATCAGCCCCAGCATTTT. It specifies CASRPGFGSNQPQHF.

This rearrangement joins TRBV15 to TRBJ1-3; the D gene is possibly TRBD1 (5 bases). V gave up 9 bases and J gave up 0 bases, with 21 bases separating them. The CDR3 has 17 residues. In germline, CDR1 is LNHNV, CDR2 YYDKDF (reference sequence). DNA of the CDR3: TGTGCCACTCATAACCCCGGGGGGAGCTTCTCTGGAAACACCATATATTTT. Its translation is CATHNPGGSFSGNTIYF.

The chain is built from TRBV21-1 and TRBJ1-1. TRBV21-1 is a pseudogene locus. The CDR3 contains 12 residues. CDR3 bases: TGTGCCAGCAGCAAAAGGAGGGTTGAAGCTTTCTTT. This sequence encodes CASSKRRVEAFF.

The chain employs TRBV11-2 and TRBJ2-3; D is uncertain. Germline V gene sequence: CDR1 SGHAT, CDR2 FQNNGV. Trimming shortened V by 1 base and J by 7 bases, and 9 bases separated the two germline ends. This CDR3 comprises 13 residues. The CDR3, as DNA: TGTGCCAGCAGCTTAGCATTAGCCTATACGCAGTATTTT. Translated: CASSLALAYTQYF.

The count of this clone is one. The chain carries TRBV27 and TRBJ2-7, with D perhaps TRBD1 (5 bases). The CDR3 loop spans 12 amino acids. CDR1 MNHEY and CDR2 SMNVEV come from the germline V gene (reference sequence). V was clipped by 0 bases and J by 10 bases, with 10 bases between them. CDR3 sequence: CASSLSRQPQYF. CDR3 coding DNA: TGTGCCAGCAGTTTATCCCGACAGCCCCAGTACTTC.

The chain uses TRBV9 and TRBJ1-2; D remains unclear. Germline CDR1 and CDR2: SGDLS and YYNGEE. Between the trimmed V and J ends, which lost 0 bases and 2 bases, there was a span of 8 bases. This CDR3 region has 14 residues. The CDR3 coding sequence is TGTGCCAGCAGCGTAGATCCGGGGAACTATGGCTACACCTTC. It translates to CASSVDPGNYGYTF.

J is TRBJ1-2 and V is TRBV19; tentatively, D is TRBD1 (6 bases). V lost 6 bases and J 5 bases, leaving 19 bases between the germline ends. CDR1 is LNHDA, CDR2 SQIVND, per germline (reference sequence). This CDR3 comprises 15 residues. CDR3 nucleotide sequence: TGTGCCAGTAGGCAACTGTCCAGGGGCCCGTATGGCTACACCTTC. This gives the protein CASRQLSRGPYGYTF.

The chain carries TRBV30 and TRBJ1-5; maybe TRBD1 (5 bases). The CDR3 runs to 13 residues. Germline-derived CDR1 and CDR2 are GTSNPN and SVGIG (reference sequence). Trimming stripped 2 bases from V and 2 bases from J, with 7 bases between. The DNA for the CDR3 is TGTGCCTGGAGTCGACAGCGCAATCAGCCCCAGCATTTT. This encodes CAWSRQRNQPQHF.

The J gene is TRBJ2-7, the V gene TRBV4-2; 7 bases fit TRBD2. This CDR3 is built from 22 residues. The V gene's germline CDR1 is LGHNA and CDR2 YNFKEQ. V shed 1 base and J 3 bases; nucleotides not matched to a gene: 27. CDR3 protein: CASSQGYPTRGSFLTFLYEQYF. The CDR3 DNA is TGTGCCAGCAGCCAAGGCTACCCGACCCGCGGGAGCTTTTTGACCTTCCTCTACGAGCAGTACTTC.